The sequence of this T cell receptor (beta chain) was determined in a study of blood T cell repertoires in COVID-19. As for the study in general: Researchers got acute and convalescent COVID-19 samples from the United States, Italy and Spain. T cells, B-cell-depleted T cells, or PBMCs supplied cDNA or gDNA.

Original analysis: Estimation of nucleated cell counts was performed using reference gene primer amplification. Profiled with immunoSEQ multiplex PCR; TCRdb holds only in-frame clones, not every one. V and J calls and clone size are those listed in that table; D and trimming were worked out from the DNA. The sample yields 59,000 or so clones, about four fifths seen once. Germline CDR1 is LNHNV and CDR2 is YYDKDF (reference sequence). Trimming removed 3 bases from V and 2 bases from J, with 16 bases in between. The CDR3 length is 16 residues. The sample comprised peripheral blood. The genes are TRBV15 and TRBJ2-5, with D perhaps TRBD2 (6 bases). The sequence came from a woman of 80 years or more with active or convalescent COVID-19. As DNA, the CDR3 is TGTGCCACCAGCAGGTTCGGTGCGGGGACTCAAGAGACCCAGTACTTC. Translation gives CATSRFGAGTQETQYF.